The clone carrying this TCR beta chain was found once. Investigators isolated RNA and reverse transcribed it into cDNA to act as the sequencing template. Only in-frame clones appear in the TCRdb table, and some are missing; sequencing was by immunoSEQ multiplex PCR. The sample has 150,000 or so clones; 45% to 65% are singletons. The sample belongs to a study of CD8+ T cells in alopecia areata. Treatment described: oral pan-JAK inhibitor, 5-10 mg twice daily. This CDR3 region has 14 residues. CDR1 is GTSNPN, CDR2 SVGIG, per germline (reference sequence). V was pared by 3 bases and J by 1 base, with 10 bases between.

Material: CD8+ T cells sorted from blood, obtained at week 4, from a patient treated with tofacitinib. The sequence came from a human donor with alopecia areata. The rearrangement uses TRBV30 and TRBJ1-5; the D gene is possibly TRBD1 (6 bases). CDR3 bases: TGTGCCTGGAGCCGGGACACAAGCAATCAGCCCCAGCATTTT. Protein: CAWSRDTSNQPQHF.